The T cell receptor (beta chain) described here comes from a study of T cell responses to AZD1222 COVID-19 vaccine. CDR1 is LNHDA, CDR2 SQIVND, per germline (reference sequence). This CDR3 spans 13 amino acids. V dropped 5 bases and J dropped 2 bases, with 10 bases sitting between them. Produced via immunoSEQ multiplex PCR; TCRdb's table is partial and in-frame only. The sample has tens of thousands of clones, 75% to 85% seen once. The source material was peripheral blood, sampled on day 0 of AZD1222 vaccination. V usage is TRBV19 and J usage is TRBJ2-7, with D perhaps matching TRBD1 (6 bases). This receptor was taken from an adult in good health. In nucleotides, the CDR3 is TGTGCCAGTAGTCCGACAGGCACCTACGAGCAGTACTTC. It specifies CASSPTGTYEQYF.